The 8 T cell receptor beta chains below come from one sample, sequenced in a study of blood T cell repertoires in COVID-19. Using immunoSEQ multiplex PCR, the repertoire was profiled, and TCRdb retains in-frame clones only, with some absent. Of hundreds of thousands of clones in the sample, more than 80% were seen once. Sequenced input: PBMCs or T cells enriched from blood (not recorded which). The receptors shown here come from a man aged 25 to 45 who had recovered from COVID-19.

V usage is TRBV19 and J usage is TRBJ1-2; maybe TRBD1 (6 bases). This CDR3 spans 14 amino acids. Trimming cost V 9 bases and J 4 bases, with 18 bases left between them. Germline CDR1 is LNHDA and CDR2 is SQIVND (reference sequence). CDR3 in amino acids: CASSAPRGAYGYTF. Here the CDR3 DNA reads TGTGCCAGCTCTGCACCCCGGGGGGCCTATGGCTACACCTTC.

The rearrangement joins TRBV28 to TRBJ2-7, with a possible D match to TRBD2 (6 bases). V gave up 5 bases and J gave up 4 bases, with 9 bases separating them. The CDR3 extends over 12 amino acids. Germline CDR1 MDHEN, CDR2 SYDVKM. CDR3 residues: CASSPSVYEQYF. In DNA, the CDR3 is TGTGCCAGCAGTCCTAGCGTTTACGAGCAGTACTTC.

The genes are TRBV6-5 and TRBJ1-5, with D unclear. Germline V gives CDR1 MNHEY, CDR2 SVGAGI. The CDR3 sequence is 15 residues long. Trimming cost V 7 bases and J 2 bases, with 15 bases left between them. CDR3 coding DNA: TGTGCCAGCACCCAGAGCATCGGGGGCAATCAGCCCCAGCATTTT. This encodes CASTQSIGGNQPQHF.

The chain links TRBV3-1 (or the pseudogene TRBV3-2) to TRBJ1-3, with D maybe TRBD1 (5 bases). CDR1 and CDR2 (germline): LGHDT, YNNKEL (reference sequence). Trimming removed 1 base from V and 0 bases from J, with 16 bases in between. CDR3 size: 18 residues. CDR3 amino acids: CASSQVILRQTSGNTIYF. As DNA, the CDR3 is TGTGCCAGCAGCCAAGTTATATTACGACAGACCTCTGGAAACACCATATATTTT.

This sequence joins TRBV4-1 and TRBJ2-7, with 11 bases identical to TRBD2. The J segment lost 0 bases and the V segment lost 7 bases, leaving 5 bases of the junction unmatched. The CDR3 length is 15 residues. Germline assignment: CDR1 MGHRA and CDR2 YSYEKL. CDR3 loop: CASTQTSGDSYEQYF. The CDR3 DNA reads TGCGCCAGCACCCAGACTAGCGGGGACTCCTACGAGCAGTACTTC.

The chain links TRBV14 to TRBJ2-5; D unclear. V lost 2 bases and J 2 bases, leaving 3 bases between the germline ends. CDR3 length equals 12 residues. CDR1 is SGHDN, CDR2 FVKESK, per germline. The CDR3 reads CASSQIQETQYF. CDR3 DNA: TGTGCCAGCAGCCAAATACAAGAGACCCAGTACTTC.

In the case of this clone: Different DNA sequences within this sample yield the same CDR3. The chain uses TRBV2 and TRBJ1-5; TRBD1 might be the D (5 bases). Germline V gene lookup returns CDR1 SNHLY and CDR2 FYNNEI. Trimming removed 1 base from V and 2 bases from J, with 9 bases in between. The CDR3 runs to 15 residues. CDR3 sequence (DNA): TGTGCCAGCAGTGAAGAGGGGCAAGGCAATCAGCCCCAGCATTTT. The encoded protein is CASSEEGQGNQPQHF.

The chain recombines TRBV5-1 with TRBJ1-3; 9 bases match TRBD1. J lost 2 bases, V lost 0 bases, and 3 bases had no gene match. The germline V gene encodes CDR1 SGHRS and CDR2 YFSETQ. The CDR3 sequence is 16 residues long. The DNA for the CDR3 is TGCGCCAGCAGCTTGGAGGGACAGGGTCCTGGAAACACCATATATTTT. This translates into CASSLEGQGPGNTIYF.